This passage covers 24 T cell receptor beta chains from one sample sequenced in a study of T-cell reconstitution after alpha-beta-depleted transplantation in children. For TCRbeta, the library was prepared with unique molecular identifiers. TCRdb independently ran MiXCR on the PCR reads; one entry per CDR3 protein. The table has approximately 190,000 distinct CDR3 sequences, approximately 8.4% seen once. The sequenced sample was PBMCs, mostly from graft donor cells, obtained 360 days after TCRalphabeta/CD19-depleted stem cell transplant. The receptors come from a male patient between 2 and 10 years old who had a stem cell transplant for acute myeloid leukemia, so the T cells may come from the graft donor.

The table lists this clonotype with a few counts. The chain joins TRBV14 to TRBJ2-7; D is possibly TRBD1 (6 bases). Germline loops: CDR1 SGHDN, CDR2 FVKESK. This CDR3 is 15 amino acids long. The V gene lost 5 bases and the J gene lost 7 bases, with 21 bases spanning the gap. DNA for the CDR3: TGTGCCAGCAGCACCACCGGGACGGCCCAGGGGGAGCAGTACTTC. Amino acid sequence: CASSTTGTAQGEQYF.

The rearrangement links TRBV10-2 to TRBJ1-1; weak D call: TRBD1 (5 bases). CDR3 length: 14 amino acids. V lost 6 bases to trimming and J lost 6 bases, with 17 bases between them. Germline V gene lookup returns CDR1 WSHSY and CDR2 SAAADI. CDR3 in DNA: TGCGCCAGCAGGGATGGTTTGAGGGGCGCTGAAGCTTTCTTT. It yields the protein CASRDGLRGAEAFF.

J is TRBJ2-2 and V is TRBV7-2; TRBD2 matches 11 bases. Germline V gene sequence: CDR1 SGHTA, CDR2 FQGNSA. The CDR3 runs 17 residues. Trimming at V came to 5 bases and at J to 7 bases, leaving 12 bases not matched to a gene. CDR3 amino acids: CASSLLSGGAFGGELFF. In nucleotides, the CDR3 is TGTGCCAGCAGCCTCCTTAGCGGGGGGGCCTTTGGCGGGGAGCTGTTTTTT. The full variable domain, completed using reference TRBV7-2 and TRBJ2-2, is GAGVSQSPSNKVTEKGKDVELRCDPISGHTALYWYRQSLGQGLEFLIYFQGNSAPDKSGLPSDRFSAERTGGSVSTLTIQRTQQEDSAVYLCASSLLSGGAFGGELFFGEGSRLTVL.

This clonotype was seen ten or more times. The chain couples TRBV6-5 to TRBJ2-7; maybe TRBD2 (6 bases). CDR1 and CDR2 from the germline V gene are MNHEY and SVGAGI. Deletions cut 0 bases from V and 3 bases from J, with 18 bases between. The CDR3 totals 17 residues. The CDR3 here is CASSYSVTAGGYYEQYF. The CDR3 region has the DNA TGTGCCAGCAGTTACTCCGTTACGGCCGGGGGATACTACGAGCAGTACTTC.

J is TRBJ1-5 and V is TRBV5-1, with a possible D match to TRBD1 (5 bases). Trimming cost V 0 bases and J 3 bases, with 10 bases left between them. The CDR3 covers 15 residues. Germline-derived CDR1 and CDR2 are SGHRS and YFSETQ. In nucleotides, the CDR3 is TGCGCCAGCAGCTTGGGTGAGACAGCCAATCAGCCCCAGCATTTT. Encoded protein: CASSLGETANQPQHF.

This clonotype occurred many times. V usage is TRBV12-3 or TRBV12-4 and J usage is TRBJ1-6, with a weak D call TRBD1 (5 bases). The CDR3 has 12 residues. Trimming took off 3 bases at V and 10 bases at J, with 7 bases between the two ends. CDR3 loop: CASSLWGSPLHF. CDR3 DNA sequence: TGTGCCAGCAGTTTGTGGGGGTCACCCCTCCACTTT.

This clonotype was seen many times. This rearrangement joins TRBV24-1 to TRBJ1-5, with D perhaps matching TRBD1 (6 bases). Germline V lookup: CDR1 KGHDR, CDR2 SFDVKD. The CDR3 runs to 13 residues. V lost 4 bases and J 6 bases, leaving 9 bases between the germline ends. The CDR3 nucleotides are TGTGCCACCAGTGAATCACAGGGTCAGCCCCAGCATTTT. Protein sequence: CATSESQGQPQHF.

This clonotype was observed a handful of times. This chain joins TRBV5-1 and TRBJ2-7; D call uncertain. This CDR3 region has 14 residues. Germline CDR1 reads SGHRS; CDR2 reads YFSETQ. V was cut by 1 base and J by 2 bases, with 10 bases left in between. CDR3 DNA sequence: TGCGCCAGCAGCTTGTCTGCCGGGCCCTACGAGCAGTACTTC. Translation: CASSLSAGPYEQYF.

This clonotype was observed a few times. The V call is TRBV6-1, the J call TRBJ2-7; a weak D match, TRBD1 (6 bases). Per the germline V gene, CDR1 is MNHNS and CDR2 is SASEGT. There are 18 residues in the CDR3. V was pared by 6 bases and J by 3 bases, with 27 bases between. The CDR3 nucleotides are TGTGCCAGCAGCCGCTACCCCCCTGGGCAGGGGCTTAACTACGAGCAGTACGTC. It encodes CASSRYPPGQGLNYEQYV.

The CDR3: CASSQDGGGGELFF. In nucleotides, the CDR3 is TGCGCCAGCAGCCAAGACGGAGGGGGCGGGGAGCTGTTTTTT. This chain links TRBV4-1 with TRBJ2-2; D could derive from TRBD1 or TRBD2 (6 bases each). Germline V gene lookup returns CDR1 MGHRA and CDR2 YSYEKL. Deletions cut 0 bases from V and 7 bases from J, with 9 bases between. This CDR3 contains 14 residues.

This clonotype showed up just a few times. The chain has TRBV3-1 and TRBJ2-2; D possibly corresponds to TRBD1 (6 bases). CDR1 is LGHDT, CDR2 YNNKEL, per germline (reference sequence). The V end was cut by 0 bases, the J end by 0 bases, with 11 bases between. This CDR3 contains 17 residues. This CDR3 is CASSQEWWTANTGELFF. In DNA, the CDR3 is TGTGCCAGCAGCCAAGAGTGGTGGACAGCGAACACCGGGGAGCTGTTTTTT.

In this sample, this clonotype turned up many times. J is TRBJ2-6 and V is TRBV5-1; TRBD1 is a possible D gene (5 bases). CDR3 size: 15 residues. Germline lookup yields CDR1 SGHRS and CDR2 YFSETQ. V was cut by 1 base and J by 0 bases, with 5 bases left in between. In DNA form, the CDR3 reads TGCGCCAGCAGCTTGACAGGCTCTGGGGCCAACGTCCTGACTTTC. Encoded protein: CASSLTGSGANVLTF.

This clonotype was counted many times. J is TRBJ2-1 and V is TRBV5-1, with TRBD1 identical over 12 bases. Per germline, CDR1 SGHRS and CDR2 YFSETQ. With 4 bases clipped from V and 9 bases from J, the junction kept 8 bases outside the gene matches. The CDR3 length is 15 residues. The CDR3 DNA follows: TGCGCCAGCAGCCCGTTGGGACAGGGGGCTAGTGAGCAGTTCTTC. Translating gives CASSPLGQGASEQFF.

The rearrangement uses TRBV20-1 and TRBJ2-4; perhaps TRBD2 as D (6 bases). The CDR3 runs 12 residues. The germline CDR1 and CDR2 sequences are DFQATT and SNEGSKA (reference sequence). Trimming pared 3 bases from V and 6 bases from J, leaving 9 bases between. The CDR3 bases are TGCAGTGCTAGTGCGGGAATAAACATTCAGTACTTC. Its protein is CSASAGINIQYF.

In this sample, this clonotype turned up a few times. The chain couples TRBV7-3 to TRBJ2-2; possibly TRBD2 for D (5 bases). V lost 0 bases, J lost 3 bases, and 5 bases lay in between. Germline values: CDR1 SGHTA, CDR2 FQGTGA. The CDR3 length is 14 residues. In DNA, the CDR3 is TGTGCCAGCAGCTTAACGCGGGACACCGGGGAGCTGTTTTTT. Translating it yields CASSLTRDTGELFF.

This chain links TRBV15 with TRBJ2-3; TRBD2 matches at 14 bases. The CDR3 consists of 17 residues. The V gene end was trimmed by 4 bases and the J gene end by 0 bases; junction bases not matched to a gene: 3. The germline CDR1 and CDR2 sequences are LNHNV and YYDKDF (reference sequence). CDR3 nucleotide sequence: TGTGCCACCAGCAAAGGGACTAGCGGGGGCAGCACAGATACGCAGTATTTT. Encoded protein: CATSKGTSGGSTDTQYF.

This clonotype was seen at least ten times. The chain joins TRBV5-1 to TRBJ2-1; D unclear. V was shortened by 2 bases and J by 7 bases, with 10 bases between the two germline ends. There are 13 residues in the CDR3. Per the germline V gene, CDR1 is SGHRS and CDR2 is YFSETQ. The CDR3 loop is CASSFTERNEQFF. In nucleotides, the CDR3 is TGCGCCAGCAGCTTTACCGAAAGAAATGAGCAGTTCTTC.

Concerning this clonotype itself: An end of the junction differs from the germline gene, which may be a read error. CDR3 loop: CCARDPRYHTGGELFF. CDR3 coding DNA: TGCTGTGCTAGAGACCCCCGATATCACACGGGGGGGGAGCTGTTTTTT. The chain has TRBV20-1 and TRBJ2-2; maybe TRBD2 (5 bases). The CDR3 has 16 residues. Germline V CDR1 and CDR2: DFQATT, SNEGSKA (reference sequence).

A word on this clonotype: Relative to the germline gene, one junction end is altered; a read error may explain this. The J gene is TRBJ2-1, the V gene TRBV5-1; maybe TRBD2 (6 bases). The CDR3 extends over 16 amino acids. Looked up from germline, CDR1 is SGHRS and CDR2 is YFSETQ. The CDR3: CVSSFRPLRDSYEQFF. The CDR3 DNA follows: TGCGTCAGCAGCTTTCGGCCTTTGCGGGATTCCTATGAGCAGTTCTTC.

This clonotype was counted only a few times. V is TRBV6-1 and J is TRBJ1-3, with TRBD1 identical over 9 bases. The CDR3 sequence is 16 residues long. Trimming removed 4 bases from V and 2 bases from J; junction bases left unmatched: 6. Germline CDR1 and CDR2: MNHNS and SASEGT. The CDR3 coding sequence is TGTGCCAGCAGTGGAGGACAGGGGAGCCCTGGAAACACCATATATTTT. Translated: CASSGGQGSPGNTIYF.

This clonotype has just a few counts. In nucleotides, the CDR3 is TGTGCCAGCAGCCTTCGGACAGGATTGGAAGAAAAACTGTTTTTT. As protein: CASSLRTGLEEKLFF. This chain uses TRBV3-1 with TRBJ1-4; TRBD1 matches 7 bases. The V gene's germline CDR1 is LGHDT and CDR2 YNNKEL (reference sequence). V shed 4 bases and J 8 bases; nucleotides not matched to a gene: 10. The CDR3 is 15 residues long.

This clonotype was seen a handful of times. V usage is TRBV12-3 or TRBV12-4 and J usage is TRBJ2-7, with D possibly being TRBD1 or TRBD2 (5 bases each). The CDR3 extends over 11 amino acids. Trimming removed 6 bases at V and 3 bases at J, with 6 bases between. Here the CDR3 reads CASRRGYEQYF. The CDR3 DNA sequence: TGTGCCAGCAGGAGGGGCTACGAGCAGTACTTC.

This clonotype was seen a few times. The CDR3 loop is CSASNWGMNTEAFF. The CDR3 DNA is TGCAGTGCTAGTAACTGGGGAATGAACACTGAAGCTTTCTTT. The rearrangement uses TRBV20-1 and TRBJ1-1, with D unresolved. This CDR3 is built from 14 residues. Trimming left V 3 bases short and J 0 bases short, with 11 bases between. The germline gives CDR1 DFQATT, CDR2 SNEGSKA (reference sequence).

This CDR3 is CASSTTSGGASSETQYF. The CDR3 coding sequence is TGTGCCAGCAGTACGACTAGCGGGGGGGCCTCGTCAGAGACCCAGTACTTC. This chain uses TRBV7-4 with TRBJ2-5; TRBD2 matches at 14 bases. Germline trimming cut 6 bases from V and 4 bases from J; bases unmatched to any gene: 10. Germline V lookup: CDR1 SGHVT, CDR2 SQSDAQ. CDR3 length equals 17 residues.